In its sample, the clone carrying this TCR beta chain was seen many times. Its antigen is still unknown. The record originates from a study of T-cell reconstitution after alpha-beta-depleted transplantation in children. This sample's TCRbeta library carried unique molecular identifier barcodes. TCRdb reprocessed the PCR reads via MiXCR and lists one record per CDR3 protein. The sample contains approximately 50,000 distinct CDR3 sequences, roughly 5% of which appear only once. With 5 bases removed from V and 2 bases from J, the gap between germline ends came to 10 bases. Germline CDR1 and CDR2: SGHTA and FQGNSA. This CDR3 has 14 residues. Study observations and caveats: One year post-transplant, T-cell counts and diversity were largely derived from T cells produced anew. Expanded clones from the graft, numbering several hundred, reportedly supplied alpha-beta T cells about two months after transplant.

This rearrangement joins TRBV7-2 to TRBJ2-1; D is uncertain. The sample here was PBMCs, mostly from graft donor cells, taken 60 days after TCRalphabeta/CD19-depleted stem cell transplant. This sequence was found in a female patient aged 2-10 years who had a stem cell transplant for aplastic anemia, so the T cells may come from the graft donor. The chain's CDR3 is CASSVRGPYNEQFF. The CDR3 coding sequence is TGTGCCAGCAGCGTGCGTGGGCCCTACAATGAGCAGTTCTTC.